A selection of T cell receptor beta chains follows, all from one sample in a study of shared clonotypes between healthy human individuals. Profiling relied on immunoSEQ multiplex PCR, and the TCRdb table lists in-frame clones only, not all of them. The sample consists of roughly 1.4 million clones, around 98.5% of them appearing once. The sequencing sample was made of naive CD4+ T cells sorted from blood. These receptor sequences come from a man aged 30 to 39 in good health. CDR3s include the opening cysteine and the closing phenylalanine or tryptophan. A D gene is named only where the DNA matches it firmly. Clone size is given for some rows only: seen once, a few or many times, or a class if the clone is expanded.

NA,TRBV2,TRBJ1-2,NA,CASSEQGLYGYTF
NA,TRBV4-1,TRBJ2-7,TRBD2,CASSQDLNRGRASYEQYF
once,TRBV6-1,TRBJ2-7,NA,CASSEALGRQRTEQYF
NA,TRBV7-9,TRBJ2-5,TRBD1,CASSSRDRGLETQYF
NA,TRBV2,TRBJ1-1,NA,CASSGHTGNTEAFF
once,TRBV28,TRBJ1-1,NA,CASSHTLRGNTEAFF
NA,TRBV5-1,TRBJ2-5,NA,CASSLDGAGETQYF
NA,TRBV7-2,TRBJ2-7,TRBD2,CASSLEVGLAGFSYEQYF
NA,TRBV18,TRBJ2-1,NA,CASSLSGLSNNEQFF
NA,TRBV5-1,TRBJ2-3,NA,CASSLELADTQYF
NA,TRBV5-1,TRBJ1-1,NA,CASSPGGTRRPPDTEAFF
once,TRBV10-3,TRBJ1-4,NA,CAISPRWDNHEKLFF
NA,TRBV29-1,TRBJ2-7,NA,CSVAGPSYEQYF
once,TRBV6-1,TRBJ1-2,NA,CASSEVAGSYGYTF
once,TRBV29-1,TRBJ1-3,TRBD1,CSVETGQGGNTIYF
NA,TRBV29-1,TRBJ2-1,NA,CSVEALAGASEQFF
once,TRBV5-1,TRBJ2-2,TRBD2,CASSPRPGGTGELFF
NA,TRBV5-5,TRBJ2-3,NA,CASSLRQKDTQYF
NA,TRBV28,TRBJ2-7,NA,CASSLSRFYEQYF
NA,TRBV9,TRBJ1-1,TRBD1,CASSETGMNTEAFF
NA,TRBV9,TRBJ2-7,TRBD2,CASSPDILAGDSYEQYF
NA,TRBV7-9,TRBJ2-3,NA,CAKQNTQYF
NA,TRBV6-6,TRBJ1-2,NA,CASREQGSYGYTF
once,TRBV30,TRBJ1-5,NA,CAWSVGGTQPQHF
NA,TRBV27,TRBJ2-1,TRBD2,CASSLRRLATYNEQFF
NA,TRBV19,TRBJ1-2,NA,CASSTNFNYGYTF
NA,TRBV10-2,TRBJ2-5,NA,CATIPADQETQYF
NA,TRBV28,TRBJ2-7,TRBD1,CASSVTGAFYEQYF
NA,TRBV6-5,TRBJ2-2,NA,CASSQQGVIAGELFF
NA,TRBV10-1,TRBJ2-3,NA,CASSEPSGSTDTQYF
NA,TRBV18,TRBJ2-5,NA,CASSPLRVGQLGPETQYF
NA,TRBV27,TRBJ2-1,TRBD2,CASSRSTSGSEQFF
NA,TRBV2,TRBJ1-5,NA,CASRDTPPIAPQHF
once,TRBV9,TRBJ2-2,NA,CASSVVWGTGELFF
NA,TRBV6-5,TRBJ2-3,TRBD1,CASSSLGQVSTDTQYF
NA,TRBV11-2,TRBJ2-5,NA,CASSGGVAQYF
NA,TRBV4-1,TRBJ2-3,NA,CASSTRLVPDTQYF
NA,TRBV6-6,TRBJ2-3,NA,CASTVRSSTDTQYF
NA,TRBV18,TRBJ2-1,TRBD1,CASSLTRDRAYNEQFF
NA,TRBV6-1,TRBJ1-2,TRBD1,CASSEALNRGLYGYTF
NA,TRBV4-1,TRBJ2-3,NA,CASSTPGRSTDTQYF
NA,TRBV29-1,TRBJ2-1,TRBD2,CSVGTSGIVNEQFF
NA,TRBV29-1,TRBJ2-3,NA,CSVVGREADTQYF
NA,TRBV18,TRBJ2-3,NA,CASSLAWSTDTQYF
NA,TRBV2,TRBJ2-7,NA,CASKDRNSYEQYF
NA,TRBV5-1,TRBJ2-3,NA,CASSLAGVLGTDTQYF
NA,TRBV6-4,TRBJ2-2,NA,CASNVQGPPRPVGELFF
NA,TRBV29-1,TRBJ2-3,TRBD1,CSVARDRADTQYF
NA,TRBV5-1,TRBJ2-5,NA,CASSLAQQGGRETQYF
NA,TRBV1,TRBJ2-5,NA,CTSSQVPSGIETQYF
NA,TRBV11-2,TRBJ1-1,TRBD1,CASSLWDRNTEAFF
NA,TRBV5-1,TRBJ2-7,NA,CASSLAGAIYEQYF
NA,TRBV25-1,TRBJ2-2,NA,CASSEYGGRNTGELFF
NA,TRBV7-8,TRBJ2-7,NA,CASSPGTPTLLVWEQYF
NA,TRBV2,TRBJ2-5,TRBD2,CASSGLAGALTQYF